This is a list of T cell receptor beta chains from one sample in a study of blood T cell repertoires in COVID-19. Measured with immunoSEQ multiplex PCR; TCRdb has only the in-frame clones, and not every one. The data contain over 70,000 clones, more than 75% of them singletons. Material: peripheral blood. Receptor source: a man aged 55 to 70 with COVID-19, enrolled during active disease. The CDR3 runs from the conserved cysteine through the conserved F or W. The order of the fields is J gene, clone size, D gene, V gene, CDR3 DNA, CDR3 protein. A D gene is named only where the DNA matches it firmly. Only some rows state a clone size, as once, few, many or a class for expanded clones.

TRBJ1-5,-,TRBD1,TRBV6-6,TGTGCCAGCAGGCCCGACAGGGGTACTCAGCCCCAGCATTTT,CASRPDRGTQPQHF
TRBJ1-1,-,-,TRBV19,TGTGCCAGTAGTAAGGAGGGTCAAGGCACTGAAGCTTTCTTT,CASSKEGQGTEAFF
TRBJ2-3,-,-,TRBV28,TGTGCCAGCAGTCCAGGGACACAATTCACAGATACGCAGTATTTT,CASSPGTQFTDTQYF
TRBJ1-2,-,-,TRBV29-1,TGCAGCGTTGAAGGGGTCGGAGCTAACTATGGCTACACCTTC,CSVEGVGANYGYTF
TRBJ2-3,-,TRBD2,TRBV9,TGTGCCAGCAGCGGGCCCAGCGGGGAGAGCACAGATACGCAGTATTTT,CASSGPSGESTDTQYF
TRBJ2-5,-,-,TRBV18,TGTGCCAGCTCACCAGACAGGGAGGTCGAGACCCAGTACTTC,CASSPDREVETQYF
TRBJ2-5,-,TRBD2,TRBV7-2,TGTGCCAGCAGCTTAGTCGGACTAGCGGGAGTTACGGCACAAGAGACCCAGTACTTC,CASSLVGLAGVTAQETQYF
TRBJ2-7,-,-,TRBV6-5,TGTGCCAGCAGTTCCGCCGCTACTTACGAGCAGTACTTC,CASSSAATYEQYF
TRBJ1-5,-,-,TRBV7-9,TGTGCCAGCAGCTTAGGTGTAGGGGCTGGTCAGCCCCAGCATTTT,CASSLGVGAGQPQHF
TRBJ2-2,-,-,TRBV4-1,TGCGCCAGCAGCCTCACCGGGTGGGGGCCCGGGGAGCTGTTTTTT,CASSLTGWGPGELFF
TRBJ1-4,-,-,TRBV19,TGTGCCAGTAGTCCCCAGGGTCTCAGTAATGAAAAACTGTTTTTT,CASSPQGLSNEKLFF
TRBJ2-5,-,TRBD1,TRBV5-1,TGCGCCAGCAGCGAGACAGGGGCCTACGGAGAAGAGACCCAGTACTTC,CASSETGAYGEETQYF
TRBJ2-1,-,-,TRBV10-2,TGCGCCAGCAGTGACCCCAGATTTGAGCAGTTCTTC,CASSDPRFEQFF
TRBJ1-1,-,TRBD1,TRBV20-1,TGCAGTGCTAGTCCACAGGGGCGGGAAGCTTTCTTT,CSASPQGREAFF
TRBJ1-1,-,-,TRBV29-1,TGCAGCGTTGGGCCCGGGGGAATGAACACTGAAGCTTTCTTT,CSVGPGGMNTEAFF
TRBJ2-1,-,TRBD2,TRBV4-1,TGCGCCAGCAGCCAACCTCTAGCGGGAGGCTACAATGAGCAGTTCTTC,CASSQPLAGGYNEQFF
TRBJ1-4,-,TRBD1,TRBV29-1,TGCAGCGTGAAGGACAGGGGGGAAAAACTGTTTTTT,CSVKDRGEKLFF
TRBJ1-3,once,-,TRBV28,TGTGCCAGCAGTTTGGTAGAGTCTGGAAACACCATATATTTT,CASSLVESGNTIYF
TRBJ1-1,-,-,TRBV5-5,TGTGCCAGCAGCACAAGGACAGTCCAAGGGGAAGCTTTCTTT,CASSTRTVQGEAFF
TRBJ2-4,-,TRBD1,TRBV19,TGTGCCAGTAGTCCAACAACCGGGACAGAAAAAAACATTCAGTACTTC,CASSPTTGTEKNIQYF
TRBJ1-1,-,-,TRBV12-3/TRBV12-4,TGTGCCAGCAGTTTGAGGCCCGTCATGCGGGCTTTCTTT,CASSLRPVMRAFF
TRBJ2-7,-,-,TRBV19,TGTGCCAGTTCCCGGGGAACCTACGAGCAGTACTTC,CASSRGTYEQYF
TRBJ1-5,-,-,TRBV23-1,TGCGCCAGCAGTCAATCAGGGCGACAGGTCAATCAGCCCCAGCATTTT,CASSQSGRQVNQPQHF
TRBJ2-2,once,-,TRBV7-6,TGTGCCAGCAGCTTATTGCTGGGGACACATCGCTTGGGGGAAGAGCACACCGGGGAGCTGTTTTTT,CASSLLLGTHRLGEEHTGELFF